A single sample gave rise to the 14 T cell receptor beta chains below, sequenced in a study of T cell repertoires in cytomegalovirus infection. TCRdb re-derived calls from the reads in MiXCR, one entry per CDR3 protein. The sample has about 260,000 distinct CDR3 sequences, around 13% seen once. The sample taken for sequencing was PBMCs. Source of these receptors: a human donor in good health (CMV status not recorded). Some clones in this sample may be carry-over from other donors' samples.

This clonotype was counted many times. V is TRBV28 and J is TRBJ2-7; 8 nucleotides agree with TRBD2. The CDR3 runs to 16 residues. CDR1 is MDHEN and CDR2 is SYDVKM in the germline V gene. Trimming at V came to 0 bases and at J to 7 bases, leaving 11 bases not matched to a gene. The CDR3 bases are TGTGCCAGCAGTTTATGGCCGGGAGGGGGGTCTGGTGAGCAGTACTTC. Its translation is CASSLWPGGGSGEQYF.

This clonotype was counted only a few times. The rearrangement links TRBV29-1 to TRBJ1-2; unclear D gene. The V gene lost 2 bases and the J gene lost 8 bases, with 9 bases spanning the gap. The CDR3 length is 11 residues. From germline, CDR1 is SQVTM and CDR2 ANQGSEA. The DNA of the CDR3 is TGCAGCGTTGAAAGGTCCGGGGGCTACACCTTC. Its protein is CSVERSGGYTF.

This clonotype has only a few counts. The chain combines TRBV2 with TRBJ2-7; D may be TRBD2 (6 bases). Per the germline V gene, CDR1 is SNHLY and CDR2 is FYNNEI. This CDR3 spans 14 amino acids. The ends were cut back, 7 bases at V and 2 bases at J, with 15 bases in the middle. The CDR3 reads CASITGRGAYEQYF. The CDR3 DNA reads TGTGCCAGCATAACCGGGAGAGGGGCCTACGAGCAGTACTTC.

This clonotype was recorded a few times. The CDR3 is CSYESGTGTHEQYF. Written as DNA, the CDR3 is TGCAGCTACGAATCCGGGACAGGGACCCACGAGCAGTACTTC. J is TRBJ2-7 and V is TRBV29-1; 9 bases are shared with TRBD1. J gave up 5 bases and V 8 bases, and 13 bases lay outside the gene matches. The length of the CDR3 is 14 residues. Germline CDR1 is SQVTM and CDR2 is ANQGSEA.

The chain has TRBV12-3 or TRBV12-4 and TRBJ1-5; no firm D call. The V gene lost 4 bases and the J gene lost 0 bases, with 10 bases spanning the gap. The CDR3 totals 15 residues. The CDR3 nucleotides are TGTGCCAGCAGTTCCGCGGATTATAGCAATCAGCCCCAGCATTTT. This translates into CASSSADYSNQPQHF.

This clonotype was seen ten or more times. V and J are TRBV6-1 and TRBJ2-1; D might be TRBD2 (7 bases). Trimming took off 1 base at V and 7 bases at J, with 14 bases between the two ends. CDR3 length equals 15 residues. From germline, CDR1 is MNHNS and CDR2 SASEGT. CDR3 sequence (DNA): TGTGCCAGCAGTGAAGTAGCCAGGGGAGGGAATGAGCAGTTCTTC. Its translation: CASSEVARGGNEQFF.

The gene calls are TRBV7-9 and TRBJ2-5, with D possibly being TRBD2 (6 bases). This CDR3 is built from 16 residues. Germline V gene lookup returns CDR1 SEHNR and CDR2 FQNEAQ (reference sequence). Trimming pared 4 bases from V and 2 bases from J, leaving 17 bases between. CDR3 region: CASSYRTAGLQETQYF. The DNA for the CDR3 is TGTGCCAGCAGCTACCGGACCGCGGGGTTACAAGAGACCCAGTACTTC.

This clonotype rates as large. The V and J genes are TRBV10-1 and TRBJ2-1; 8 nucleotides line up with TRBD1. Germline V gene sequence: CDR1 WNHNN, CDR2 SYGVQD (reference sequence). Trimming removed 0 bases from V and 7 bases from J; junction bases left unmatched: 17. This CDR3 is built from 19 residues. The CDR3 DNA reads as TGCGCCAGCAGTGAGTCTTTCTCCGGACAGGGACCCCTCCAGAATGAGCAGTTCTTC. Residues: CASSESFSGQGPLQNEQFF.

This clonotype was seen a handful of times. The CDR3 loop is CASSYSTAKGEKLFF. The CDR3 coding sequence is TGTGCCAGCAGTTACTCGACAGCTAAGGGGGAAAAACTGTTTTTT. The rearrangement uses TRBV6-8 and TRBJ1-4, with D possibly TRBD1 on 5 matching bases. The length of the CDR3 is 15 residues. Trimming removed 0 bases from V and 8 bases from J, with 13 bases in between. CDR1 and CDR2 (germline): MNHGY, SAAAGT.

V gene TRBV5-5 combines with J gene TRBJ2-7; 8 bases line up with TRBD2. The J segment lost 0 bases and the V segment lost 2 bases, leaving 7 bases of the junction unmatched. Per the germline V gene, CDR1 is SGHKS and CDR2 is YYEKEE (reference sequence). The CDR3 is made up of 16 amino acids. The CDR3 here is CASSFSTSGSSYEQYF. CDR3 coding DNA: TGTGCCAGCAGCTTTTCTACTAGCGGAAGCTCCTACGAGCAGTACTTC.

This clonotype turned up a few times. V is TRBV20-1 and J is TRBJ2-2; a possible D gene is TRBD2 (5 bases). V was trimmed by 6 bases and J by 6 bases, leaving 14 bases between them. The CDR3 consists of 13 residues. The V gene's germline CDR1 is DFQATT and CDR2 SNEGSKA (reference sequence). The DNA of the CDR3 is TGCAGTGCGGGCGGAGCGGCCCCCGGGGAGCTGTTTTTT. The encoded protein is CSAGGAAPGELFF.

The chain couples TRBV29-1 to TRBJ1-5; possible D gene TRBD1, 5 bases. CDR3 size: 12 residues. V shed 4 bases and J shed 5 bases, with 9 bases lying between them. The germline CDR1 and CDR2 sequences are SQVTM and ANQGSEA. CDR3 DNA sequence: TGCAGCGTTGGTGGGGGGGATCAGCCCCAGCATTTT. Translating gives CSVGGGDQPQHF.

This clonotype has ten or more counts. This chain joins TRBV6-2 or TRBV6-3 and TRBJ2-1, with D hard to call. V lost 4 bases and J 9 bases, leaving 16 bases between the germline ends. Germline CDR1 and CDR2: MNHEY and SVGEGT. This CDR3 contains 14 residues. In nucleotides, the CDR3 is TGTGCCAGCAGTTCGACTCTCGATACCAGTGAGCAGTTCTTC. Its translation: CASSSTLDTSEQFF.

The chain employs TRBV20-1 and TRBJ2-7, with 9 bases matching TRBD2. Germline assignment: CDR1 DFQATT and CDR2 SNEGSKA (reference sequence). J was trimmed by 3 bases and V by 1 base; bases with no gene match: 10. The CDR3 consists of 16 residues. CDR3 in amino acids: CSARGPPSGKSYEQYF. The CDR3, as DNA: TGCAGTGCTAGAGGTCCTCCTAGCGGGAAAAGCTACGAGCAGTACTTC.